The following is a TCR beta chain sequence with its context. Its antigen is unidentified. The data derive from a study of T cell clonotyping in hematopoietic cell transplantation. Study-wide points: Pathologically expanded recipient clonotypes increased progressively from day 30 to day 180 as diversity fell.

Repertoires were generated with immunoSEQ multiplex PCR, while TCRdb's copy carries only in-frame clones and drops some. The data contain roughly 11,000 clones, nearly 90% of them seen just once; the ten biggest clones take up 3.9%. The clonotype comes from a human donor who either received an allogeneic hematopoietic cell transplant for a myeloid malignancy or was a related donor (not recorded which). Some clones in this sample may be carry-over from other donors' samples. The sequenced sample was peripheral blood mononuclear cells.

DNA for the CDR3: TGTGCCAGCAGCGTAGCACAGACTCAGAACTATGGCTACACCTTC. This encodes CASSVAQTQNYGYTF. This chain joins TRBV9 and TRBJ1-2; D gene ambiguous. Germline loops: CDR1 SGDLS, CDR2 YYNGEE. Trimming removed 0 bases from V and 2 bases from J, with 11 bases in between. The CDR3 sequence is 15 residues long.